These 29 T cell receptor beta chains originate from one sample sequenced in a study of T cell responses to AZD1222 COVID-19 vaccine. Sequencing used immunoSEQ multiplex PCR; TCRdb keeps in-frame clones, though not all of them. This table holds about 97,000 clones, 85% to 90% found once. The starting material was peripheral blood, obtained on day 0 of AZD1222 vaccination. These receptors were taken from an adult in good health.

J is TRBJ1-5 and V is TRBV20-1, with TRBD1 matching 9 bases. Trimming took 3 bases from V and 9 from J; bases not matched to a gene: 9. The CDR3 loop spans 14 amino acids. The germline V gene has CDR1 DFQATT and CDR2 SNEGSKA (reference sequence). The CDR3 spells CSASTVTGGRPQHF. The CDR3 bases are TGCAGTGCTAGTACGGTGACAGGGGGGAGGCCCCAGCATTTT.

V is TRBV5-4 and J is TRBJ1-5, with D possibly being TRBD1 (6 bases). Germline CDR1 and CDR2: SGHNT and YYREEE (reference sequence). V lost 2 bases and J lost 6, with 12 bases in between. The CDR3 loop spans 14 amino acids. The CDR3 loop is CASSLQGIGQPQHF. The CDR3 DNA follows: TGTGCCAGCAGCTTACAGGGTATTGGTCAGCCCCAGCATTTT.

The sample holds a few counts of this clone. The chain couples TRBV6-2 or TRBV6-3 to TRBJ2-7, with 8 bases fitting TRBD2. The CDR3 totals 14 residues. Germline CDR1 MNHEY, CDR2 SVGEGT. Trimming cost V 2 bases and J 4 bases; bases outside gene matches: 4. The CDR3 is CASSYEAGVYEQYF. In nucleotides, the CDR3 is TGTGCCAGCAGTTACGAAGCGGGGGTTTACGAGCAGTACTTC.

The CDR3: CTGVYTDTQYF. CDR3 coding DNA: TGCACAGGGGTGTACACAGATACGCAGTATTTT. This chain uses TRBV29-1 with TRBJ2-3; tentatively, D is TRBD1 (6 bases). Germline assignment: CDR1 SQVTM and CDR2 ANQGSEA. This CDR3 has 11 amino acids.

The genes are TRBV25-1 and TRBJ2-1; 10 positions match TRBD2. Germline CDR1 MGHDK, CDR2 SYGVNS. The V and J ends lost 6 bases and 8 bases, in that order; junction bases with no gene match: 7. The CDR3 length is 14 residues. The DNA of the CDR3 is TGTGCCAGCAGAGCGGGAGGGACTCGGTATGAGCAGTTCTTC. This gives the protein CASRAGGTRYEQFF. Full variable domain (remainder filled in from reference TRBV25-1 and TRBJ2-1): EADIYQTPRYLVIGTGKKITLECSQTMGHDKMYWYQQDPGMELHLIHYSYGVNSTEKGDLSSESTVSRIRTEHFPLTLESARPSHTSQYLCASRAGGTRYEQFFGPGTRLTVL.

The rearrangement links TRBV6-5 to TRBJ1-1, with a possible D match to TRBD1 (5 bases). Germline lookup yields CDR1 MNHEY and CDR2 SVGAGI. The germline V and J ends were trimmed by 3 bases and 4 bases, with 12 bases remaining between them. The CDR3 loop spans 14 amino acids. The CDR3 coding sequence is TGTGCCAGCAGTTATGGTCCAGGGTCCACTGAAGCTTTCTTT. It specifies CASSYGPGSTEAFF.

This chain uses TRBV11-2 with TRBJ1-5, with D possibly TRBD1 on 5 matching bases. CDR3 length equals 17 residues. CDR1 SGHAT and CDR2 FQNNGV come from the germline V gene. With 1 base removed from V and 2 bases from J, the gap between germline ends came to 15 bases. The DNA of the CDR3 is TGTGCCAGCAGCTTAGGTTCGGGGGTTCAGGGCAATCAGCCCCAGCATTTT. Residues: CASSLGSGVQGNQPQHF.

The CDR3 bases are TGTGCCAGTAGTATAGAGGGCGGGGAAGGCTACACCTTC. Amino acid sequence: CASSIEGGEGYTF. The chain links TRBV19 to TRBJ1-2, with D uncertain. The germline V gene encodes CDR1 LNHDA and CDR2 SQIVND (reference sequence). The CDR3 spans 13 residues. Trimming shortened V by 0 bases and J by 8 bases, and 10 bases separated the two germline ends.

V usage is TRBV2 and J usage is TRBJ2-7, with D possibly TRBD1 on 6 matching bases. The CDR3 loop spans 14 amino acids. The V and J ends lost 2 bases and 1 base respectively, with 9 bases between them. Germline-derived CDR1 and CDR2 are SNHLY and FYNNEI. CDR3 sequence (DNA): TGTGCCAGCAGTGAACAGGGGAGATCCTACGAGCAGTACTTC. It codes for CASSEQGRSYEQYF.

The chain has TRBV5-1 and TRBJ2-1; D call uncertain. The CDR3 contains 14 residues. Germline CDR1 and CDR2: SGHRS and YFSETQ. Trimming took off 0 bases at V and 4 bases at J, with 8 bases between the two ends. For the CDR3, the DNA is TGCGCCAGCAGCTTGGGGACCGTTTACAATGAGCAGTTCTTC. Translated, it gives CASSLGTVYNEQFF.

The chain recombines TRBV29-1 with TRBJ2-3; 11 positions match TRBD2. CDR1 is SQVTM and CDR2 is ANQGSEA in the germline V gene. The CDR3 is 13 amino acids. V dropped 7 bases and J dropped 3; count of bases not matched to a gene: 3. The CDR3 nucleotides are TGCAGCGCCCGACTAGCGGGAACAGATACGCAGTATTTT. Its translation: CSARLAGTDTQYF.

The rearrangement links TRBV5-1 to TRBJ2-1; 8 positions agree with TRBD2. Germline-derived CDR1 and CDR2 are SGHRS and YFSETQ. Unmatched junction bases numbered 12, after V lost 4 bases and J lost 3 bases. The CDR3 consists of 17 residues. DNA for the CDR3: TGCGCCAGCAGCCCTACCGCCAGCGGGAGTCTCTACAATGAGCAGTTCTTC. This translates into CASSPTASGSLYNEQFF.

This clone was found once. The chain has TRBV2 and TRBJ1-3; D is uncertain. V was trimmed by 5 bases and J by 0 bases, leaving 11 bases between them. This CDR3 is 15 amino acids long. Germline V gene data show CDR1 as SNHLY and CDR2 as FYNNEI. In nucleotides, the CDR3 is TGTGCCAGCAGTAGCAGCGGGAGCTCTGGAAACACCATATATTTT. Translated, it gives CASSSSGSSGNTIYF.

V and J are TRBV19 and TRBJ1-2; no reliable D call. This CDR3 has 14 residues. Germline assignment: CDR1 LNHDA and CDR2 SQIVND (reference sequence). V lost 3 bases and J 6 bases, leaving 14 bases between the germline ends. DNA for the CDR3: TGTGCCAGTAGTATTACGCAGGTCCCCCATGGCTACACCTTC. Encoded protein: CASSITQVPHGYTF.

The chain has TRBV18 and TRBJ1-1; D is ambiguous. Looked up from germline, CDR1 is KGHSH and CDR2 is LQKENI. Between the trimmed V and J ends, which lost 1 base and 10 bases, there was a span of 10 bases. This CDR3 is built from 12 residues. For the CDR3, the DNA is TGTGCCAGCTCACCACTTGACAAAACAGCTTTCTTT. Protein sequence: CASSPLDKTAFF.

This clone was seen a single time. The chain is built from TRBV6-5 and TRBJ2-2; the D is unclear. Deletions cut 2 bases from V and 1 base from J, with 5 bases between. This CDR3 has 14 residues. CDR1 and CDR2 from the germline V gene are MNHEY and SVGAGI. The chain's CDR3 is CASSYGENTGELFF. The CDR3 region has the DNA TGTGCCAGCAGTTACGGGGAGAACACCGGGGAGCTGTTTTTT.

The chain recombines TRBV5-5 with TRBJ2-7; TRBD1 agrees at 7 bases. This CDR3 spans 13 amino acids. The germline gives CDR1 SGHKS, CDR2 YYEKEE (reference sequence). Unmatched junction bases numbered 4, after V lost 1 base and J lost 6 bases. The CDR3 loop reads CASSLTAGGEQYF. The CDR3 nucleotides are TGTGCCAGCAGCTTGACTGCAGGGGGCGAGCAGTACTTC.

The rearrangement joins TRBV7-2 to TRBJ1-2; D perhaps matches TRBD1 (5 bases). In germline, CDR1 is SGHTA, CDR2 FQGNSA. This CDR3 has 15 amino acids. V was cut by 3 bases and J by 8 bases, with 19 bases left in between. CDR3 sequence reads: CASSFSTGRRVGYTF. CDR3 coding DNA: TGTGCCAGCAGCTTCTCGACGGGGCGCCGGGTGGGCTACACCTTC.

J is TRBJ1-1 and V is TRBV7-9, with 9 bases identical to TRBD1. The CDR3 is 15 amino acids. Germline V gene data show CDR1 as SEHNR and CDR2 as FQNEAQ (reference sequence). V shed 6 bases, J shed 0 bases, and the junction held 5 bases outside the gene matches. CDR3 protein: CASREGTGMNTEAFF. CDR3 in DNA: TGTGCCAGCAGGGAAGGGACAGGGATGAACACTGAAGCTTTCTTT.

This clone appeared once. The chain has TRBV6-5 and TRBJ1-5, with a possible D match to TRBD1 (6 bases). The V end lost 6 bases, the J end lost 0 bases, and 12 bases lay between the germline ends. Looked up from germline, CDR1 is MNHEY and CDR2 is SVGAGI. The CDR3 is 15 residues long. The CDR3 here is CASSRGGNSNQPQHF. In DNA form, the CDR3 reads TGTGCCAGCAGCAGAGGGGGGAATAGCAATCAGCCCCAGCATTTT.

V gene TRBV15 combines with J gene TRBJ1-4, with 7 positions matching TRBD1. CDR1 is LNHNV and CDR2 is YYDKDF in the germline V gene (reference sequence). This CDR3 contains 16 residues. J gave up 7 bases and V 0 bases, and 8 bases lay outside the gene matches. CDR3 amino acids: CATSRDRAGGGEKLFF. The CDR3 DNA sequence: TGTGCCACCAGCAGAGATAGGGCAGGGGGAGGTGAAAAACTGTTTTTT.

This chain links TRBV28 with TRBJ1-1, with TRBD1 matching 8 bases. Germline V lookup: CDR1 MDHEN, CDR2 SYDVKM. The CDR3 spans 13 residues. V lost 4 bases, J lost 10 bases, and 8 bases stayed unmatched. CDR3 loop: CASSSGDRRLAFF. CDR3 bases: TGTGCCAGCAGTTCCGGGGACAGGCGATTAGCTTTCTTT.

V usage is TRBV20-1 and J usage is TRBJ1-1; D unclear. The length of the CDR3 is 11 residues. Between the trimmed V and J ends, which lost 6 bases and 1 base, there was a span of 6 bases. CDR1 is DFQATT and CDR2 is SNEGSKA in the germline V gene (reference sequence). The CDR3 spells CSADENTEAFF. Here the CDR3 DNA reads TGCAGTGCAGATGAGAACACTGAAGCTTTCTTT.

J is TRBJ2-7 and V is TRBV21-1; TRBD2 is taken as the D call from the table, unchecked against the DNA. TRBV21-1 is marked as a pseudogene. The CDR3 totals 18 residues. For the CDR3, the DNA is TGTGCCAGCAGCAAACAGGAGGAGCGGGAGGTGGGCTCCTACGAGCAGTACTTC. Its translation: CASSKQEEREVGSYEQYF.

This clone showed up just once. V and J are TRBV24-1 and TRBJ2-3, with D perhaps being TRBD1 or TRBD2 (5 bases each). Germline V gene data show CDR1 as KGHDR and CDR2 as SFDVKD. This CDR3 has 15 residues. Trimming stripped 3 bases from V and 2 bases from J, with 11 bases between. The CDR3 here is CATSDNSGPTDTQYF. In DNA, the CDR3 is TGTGCCACCAGTGATAACTCGGGACCCACAGATACGCAGTATTTT.

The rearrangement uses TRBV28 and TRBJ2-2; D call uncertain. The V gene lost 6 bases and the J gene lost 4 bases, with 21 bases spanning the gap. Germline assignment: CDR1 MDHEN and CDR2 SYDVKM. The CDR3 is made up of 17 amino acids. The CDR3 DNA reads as TGTGCCAGCAGCCCCTGGGGAAACCCGGGCCCCACCGGGGAGCTGTTTTTT. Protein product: CASSPWGNPGPTGELFF.

Here the CDR3 reads CASSLDEGSTLHF. CDR3 DNA sequence: TGTGCCAGCAGCTTAGACGAGGGATCCACCCTCCACTTT. The chain carries TRBV7-9 and TRBJ1-6; D ambiguous. V lost 1 base, J lost 14 bases, and 12 bases lay in between. The V gene's germline CDR1 is SEHNR and CDR2 FQNEAQ (reference sequence). The CDR3 covers 13 residues.

The CDR3 sequence is CASSPADSTDTQYF. The CDR3 DNA reads TGCGCCAGCAGCCCCGCGGACAGCACAGATACGCAGTATTTT. This chain joins TRBV5-1 and TRBJ2-3, with no clear D. The CDR3 extends over 14 amino acids. Deletions cut 4 bases from V and 0 bases from J, with 9 bases between. The germline V gene encodes CDR1 SGHRS and CDR2 YFSETQ.

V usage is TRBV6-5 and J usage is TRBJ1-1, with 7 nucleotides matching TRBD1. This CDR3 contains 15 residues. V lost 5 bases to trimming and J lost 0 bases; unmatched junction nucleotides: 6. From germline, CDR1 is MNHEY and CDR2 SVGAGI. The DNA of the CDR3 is TGTGCCAGCAGTCACGGGACAGAAATGAACACTGAAGCTTTCTTT. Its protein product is CASSHGTEMNTEAFF.